These T cell receptor beta chains were read from a single sample in a study of T-cell reconstitution after alpha-beta-depleted transplantation in children. TCRdb fed the PCR reads into MiXCR, producing one record per CDR3 protein. Of hundreds of thousands of distinct CDR3 sequences in the sample, roughly 17% were seen once. This material consisted of PBMCs from the stem cell graft donor, taken from the stem cell graft. Source of these receptors: a human donor who donated a stem cell graft to a child with acute myeloid leukemia. CDR3s include the opening cysteine and the closing phenylalanine or tryptophan. D genes are given only for firm matches. Size values are once, few and many counts, or a class for expanded clones, and some rows have none.

>TRBD2|TRBV6-5|many|TRBJ2-1
TGTGCCAGCAGTTATTTAGCGGGGGGCCTTGAGCAGTTCTTC
CASSYLAGGLEQFF
>NA|TRBV20-1|many|TRBJ1-3
TGCAGTGCTAGAGATACCCTTAGGGGATATTTT
CSARDTLRGYF
>NA|TRBV10-3|few|TRBJ2-3
TGTGCCTCGAGGGGTAACACAGATACGCAGTATTTT
CASRGNTDTQYF
>TRBD1|TRBV20-1|many|TRBJ2-7
TGCAGTGCTTCCGGGACAGGTTCCTACGAGCAGTACTTC
CSASGTGSYEQYF
>TRBD2|TRBV4-2|many|TRBJ2-1
TGTGCCAGCAGCCAAGATCTTAGAGGACTAGCGGGGTACAATGAGCAGTTCTTC
CASSQDLRGLAGYNEQFF
>TRBD1|TRBV4-1|few|TRBJ1-6
TGCGCCAGCAGCCAAGAAGGGGGCCTGATTCGCTCACCCCTCCACTTT
CASSQEGGLIRSPLHF
>NA|TRBV20-1|many|TRBJ2-1
TGCAGTGCTAGTTTGGTTAGGGGGACAATTGATGAGCAGTTCTTC
CSASLVRGTIDEQFF
>NA|TRBV5-1|NA|TRBJ1-1
TGCGCCAGCAGCTCGAGGGGAGGGGACACTGAAGCTTTCTTT
CASSSRGGDTEAFF
>TRBD1|TRBV5-1|many|TRBJ1-3
TGCGCCAGCAGCTTGGGCACAGGGGATGGAAACACCATATATTTT
CASSLGTGDGNTIYF
>NA|TRBV9|few|TRBJ2-3
TGTGCCAGCAGCGGACGGGATCCGAGGGGCCCAGATACGCAGTATTTT
CASSGRDPRGPDTQYF
>NA|TRBV7-2|many|TRBJ1-2
TGTGCCAGCAGCTTAGGGATACTGACCAACTATGGCTACACCTTC
CASSLGILTNYGYTF
>NA|TRBV7-9|few|TRBJ2-5
TGTGCCAGCAGCCTCGAAGTTGCGTCCAGCCAAGAGACCCAGTACTTC
CASSLEVASSQETQYF
>NA|TRBV15|few|TRBJ2-5
TGTGCCACCAGCAGAGACCCCCGGGGTCAAGAGACCCAGTACTTC
CATSRDPRGQETQYF
>NA|TRBV10-3|NA|TRBJ2-7
TGTGCCATCAGTGAAGGGGTGGACGAGCAGTACTTC
CAISEGVDEQYF
>TRBD1|TRBV6-4|NA|TRBJ1-1
TGTGCCAGCAGAACGACAGGGGGCAACACTGAAGCTTTCTTT
CASRTTGGNTEAFF
>NA|TRBV12-3/TRBV12-4|NA|TRBJ2-1
TGTGCCAGCAGTTTGTTGTTGGTCAATGAGCAGTTCTTC
CASSLLLVNEQFF
>NA|TRBV15|few|TRBJ1-1
TGTGCCACCAGCAGAGATGGGCAGCTCATGAACACTGAAGCTTTCTTT
CATSRDGQLMNTEAFF
>NA|TRBV5-1|NA|TRBJ1-4
TGCGCCAGCAGCTTAGGAACAGGGATGGATGAAAAACTGTTTTTT
CASSLGTGMDEKLFF
>NA|TRBV10-3|NA|TRBJ2-2
TGTGCCATCAGTGAGAGGACCCTAGCGATCGCGAACACCGGGGAGCTGTTTTTT
CAISERTLAIANTGELFF
>NA|TRBV6-1|NA|TRBJ1-3
TGTGCCAGCAGCCCTGGGACCCACTCTGGAAACACCATATATTTT
CASSPGTHSGNTIYF
>NA|TRBV4-3|many|TRBJ1-5
TGCGCCAGCAGCCAGAACGGGGCCTATCAGCCCCAGCATTTT
CASSQNGAYQPQHF
>NA|TRBV20-1|many|TRBJ1-4
TGCAGTGCTAGTCAGCCGGGGAGCGAAAAACTGTTTTTT
CSASQPGSEKLFF
>NA|TRBV20-1|few|TRBJ2-5
TGCAGTGCTATACAAGATGGGCGGGGCCAAGAGACCCAGTACTTC
CSAIQDGRGQETQYF
>NA|TRBV20-1|many|TRBJ2-3
TGCAGTGCTAGAGGGGACTCGCCCCCTCAGCCTAGCACAGATACGCAGTATTTT
CSARGDSPPQPSTDTQYF
>NA|TRBV7-2|NA|TRBJ2-1
TGTGCCAGCAGCCCCCTAGGGCGGGGCTACAATGAGCAGTTCTTC
CASSPLGRGYNEQFF
>TRBD1|TRBV6-2/TRBV6-3|once|TRBJ2-1
TGTGCCAGCAGTCCTTCGACAGGGGATTCCTACAATGAGCAGTTCTTC
CASSPSTGDSYNEQFF
>NA|TRBV6-1|many|TRBJ1-4
TGTGCCAGCAGTCCCTCTTTTGCAACTAATGAAAAACTGTTTTTT
CASSPSFATNEKLFF
>TRBD2|TRBV6-2/TRBV6-3|NA|TRBJ2-1
TGTGCCAGCAGTTACGAGCGGGATTTTGAGCAGTTCTTC
CASSYERDFEQFF
>TRBD2|TRBV20-1|NA|TRBJ2-3
TGCAGTGCCCTTCATGGGGGGGTAAGCACAGATACGCAGTATTTT
CSALHGGVSTDTQYF
>NA|TRBV7-2|many|TRBJ2-3
TGTGCCAGCAGCTCGGGCACGGGCACAGATACGCAGTATTTT
CASSSGTGTDTQYF
>NA|TRBV29-1|many|TRBJ2-1
TGCAGCGTCAACAGGTACAATGAGCAGTTCTTC
CSVNRYNEQFF
>NA|TRBV6-1|NA|TRBJ2-3
TGTGCCAGCAGTGTGTACAGCACAGATACGCAGTATTTT
CASSVYSTDTQYF
>NA|TRBV28|few|TRBJ2-3
TGTGCCAGCAGTTTCACCTCGATAGGGGCTGGAGATACGCAGTATTTT
CASSFTSIGAGDTQYF
>NA|TRBV7-9|NA|TRBJ2-3
TGTGCCAGCAGCCCGATGGAAGGGGTTGGAGATACGCAGTATTTT
CASSPMEGVGDTQYF
>NA|TRBV10-3|few|TRBJ2-3
TGTGCCATCAGTGGGGTCCCATCAGATACGCAGTATTTT
CAISGVPSDTQYF
>TRBD1|TRBV5-1|NA|TRBJ2-1
TGCGCCACAACACAGGGGGCGCAGGCCTACAATGAGCAGTTCTTC
CATTQGAQAYNEQFF
>TRBD2|TRBV7-2|few|TRBJ2-7
TGTGCCAGCAGCCTATCCGGGACTAGAGCCCACGAGCAGTACTTC
CASSLSGTRAHEQYF